A single sample is the source of the 28 T cell receptor beta chains below, sequenced in a study of CD8 T cells in ankylosing spondylitis. For these receptors, no antigen is known. Findings of the study overall: In ankylosing spondylitis blood, a motif of eight highly homologous TCR beta variants appeared characteristic.

TCRdb ran MiXCR on the 5' RACE reads and lists one entry per CDR3 protein. The sample consists of hundreds of thousands of distinct CDR3 sequences, roughly 13% of them appearing once. What was sequenced was blood, either unsorted or a sorted T cell fraction (not recorded which). The receptors originated from a male donor with ankylosing spondylitis.

At least ten counts were recorded for this clonotype. The rearrangement uses TRBV12-3 or TRBV12-4 and TRBJ2-3; D may be TRBD2 (6 bases). This CDR3 region has 13 residues. Between the trimmed V and J ends, which lost 3 bases and 5 bases, there was a span of 9 bases. CDR3 amino acids: CASSFGTLDTQYF. DNA for the CDR3: TGTGCCAGCAGTTTTGGGACTCTAGATACGCAGTATTTT.

This clonotype occurred many times. The chain uses TRBV29-1 and TRBJ2-2, with 11 bases aligning to TRBD2. The CDR3 totals 17 residues. V dropped 1 base and J dropped 2; count of bases not matched to a gene: 6. Per the germline V gene, CDR1 is SQVTM and CDR2 is ANQGSEA. CDR3 in amino acids: CSVEGRLAGINTGELFF. The CDR3 DNA sequence: TGCAGCGTTGAAGGCAGACTAGCGGGGATAAACACCGGGGAGCTGTTTTTT.

This clonotype turned up a few times. The chain recombines TRBV11-2 with TRBJ1-1; D not certain. Trimming shortened V by 4 bases and J by 0 bases, and 9 bases separated the two germline ends. CDR1 is SGHAT, CDR2 FQNNGV, per germline. The CDR3 is 14 amino acids. CDR3 region: CASSSRRMNTEAFF. CDR3 nucleotides: TGTGCCAGCAGCTCTCGACGGATGAACACTGAAGCTTTCTTT.

The sample holds many counts of this clonotype. The V call is TRBV20-1, the J call TRBJ2-2, with no clear D. V was trimmed by 3 bases and J by 2 bases, leaving 7 bases between them. The CDR3 extends over 13 amino acids. The germline V gene has CDR1 DFQATT and CDR2 SNEGSKA (reference sequence). This CDR3 is CSASGPNTGELFF. DNA of the CDR3: TGCAGTGCTAGCGGGCCTAACACCGGGGAGCTGTTTTTT.

This clonotype showed up many times. CDR3 sequence: CSVGPGWGMNTEAFF. The CDR3 DNA follows: TGCAGCGTTGGCCCAGGGTGGGGTATGAACACTGAAGCTTTCTTT. The chain is built from TRBV29-1 and TRBJ1-1, with D tentatively TRBD1 (5 bases). Germline values: CDR1 SQVTM, CDR2 ANQGSEA. This CDR3 is built from 15 residues. Trimming shortened V by 4 bases and J by 0 bases, and 15 bases separated the two germline ends.

The chain has TRBV10-3 and TRBJ2-7, with TRBD1 identical over 11 bases. The germline V gene encodes CDR1 ENHRY and CDR2 SYGVKD. This CDR3 has 14 amino acids. V lost 3 bases, J lost 3 bases, and 1 base stayed unmatched. The CDR3 loop reads CAISEGTGGYEQYV. DNA of the CDR3: TGTGCCATCAGTGAAGGGACAGGGGGCTACGAGCAGTACGTC.

This chain links TRBV11-1 with TRBJ1-2, with 8 bases aligning to TRBD1. The CDR3 is made up of 14 amino acids. CDR1 and CDR2 from the germline V gene are SGHAT and FQDESV (reference sequence). J lost 2 bases, V lost 7 bases, and 6 bases had no gene match. The CDR3 DNA reads TGTGCCAGCACGGCGGACAGGGAGAACTATGGCTACACCTTC. This encodes CASTADRENYGYTF.

The chain couples TRBV5-1 to TRBJ2-2; 11 bases line up with TRBD2. The CDR3 extends over 19 amino acids. The V gene's germline CDR1 is SGHRS and CDR2 YFSETQ. The trim removed 4 bases at V and 0 bases at J, leaving 11 bases unmatched. In DNA, the CDR3 is TGCGCCAGCAGCCAGCCGGGACTAGCGGATTATGCGAACACCGGGGAGCTGTTTTTT. It codes for CASSQPGLADYANTGELFF.

The CDR3 DNA reads as TGCGCCAGCAGCTTGGCGGGGCTCTATTACAATGAGCAGTTCTTC. It yields the protein CASSLAGLYYNEQFF. The chain employs TRBV5-1 and TRBJ2-1; D may be TRBD1 or TRBD2 (5 bases each). Per germline, CDR1 SGHRS and CDR2 YFSETQ. The CDR3 spans 15 residues. The V end lost 0 bases, the J end lost 4 bases, and 11 bases lay between the germline ends. Full variable domain (outside the CDR3, taken from reference TRBV5-1 and TRBJ2-1): KAGVTQTPRYLIKTRGQQVTLSCSPISGHRSVSWYQQTPGQGLQFLFEYFSETQRNKGNFPGRFSGRQFSNSRSEMNVSTLELGDSALYLCASSLAGLYYNEQFFGPGTRLTVL.

This clonotype has a handful of counts. This chain uses TRBV29-1 with TRBJ2-7; possibly TRBD1 or TRBD2 for D (5 bases each). The germline gives CDR1 SQVTM, CDR2 ANQGSEA. V was pared by 7 bases and J by 3 bases, with 13 bases between. The CDR3 extends over 12 amino acids. The CDR3 here is CSAGDGHYEQYF. In DNA form, the CDR3 reads TGCAGCGCCGGGGACGGCCACTACGAGCAGTACTTC.

This clonotype was detected many times. The chain carries TRBV5-1 and TRBJ1-4; 8 nucleotides match TRBD1. Germline V gives CDR1 SGHRS, CDR2 YFSETQ. The length of the CDR3 is 15 residues. V gave up 4 bases and J gave up 7 bases; unmatched junction bases: 9. CDR3 DNA sequence: TGCGCCAGCAGCCTGATTGGACAGGGCGGTGAAAAACTGTTTTTT. It is translated as CASSLIGQGGEKLFF.

This clonotype came up a few times. The rearrangement links TRBV12-3 or TRBV12-4 to TRBJ1-3; D unclear. The CDR3 loop spans 14 amino acids. Trimming stripped 5 bases from V and 2 bases from J, with 10 bases between. The CDR3 DNA reads TGTGCCAGCAGTCACCTATACACTGGAAACACCATATATTTT. It specifies CASSHLYTGNTIYF.

DNA for the CDR3: TGCAGTGCTAGAGGTGTTGTGGGTAATTCACCCCTCCACTTT. It translates to CSARGVVGNSPLHF. The chain carries TRBV20-1 and TRBJ1-6; D remains unclear. The V gene's germline CDR1 is DFQATT and CDR2 SNEGSKA (reference sequence). V was shortened by 1 base and J by 6 bases, with 10 bases between the two germline ends. The CDR3 totals 14 residues.

This clonotype showed up many times. The chain uses TRBV20-1 and TRBJ1-1; no definite D call. The V end was cut by 7 bases, the J end by 1 base, with 16 bases between. The CDR3 runs to 14 residues. The germline CDR1 and CDR2 sequences are DFQATT and SNEGSKA (reference sequence). CDR3 residues: CSVRGGRKNTEAFF. Written as DNA, the CDR3 is TGCAGTGTCCGAGGAGGCAGGAAGAACACTGAAGCTTTCTTT.

This chain connects TRBV27 to TRBJ2-1; 10 bases are a match to TRBD2. The CDR3 is 19 residues long. In germline, CDR1 is MNHEY, CDR2 SMNVEV (reference sequence). V lost 2 bases to trimming and J lost 7 bases; unmatched junction nucleotides: 17. The CDR3 bases are TGTGCCAGCAGTTTACCCCCCAATCCTAGCGGGAGAATGGTAAATGAGCAGTTCTTC. Protein product: CASSLPPNPSGRMVNEQFF.

This clonotype was seen more than once but under ten times. The chain joins TRBV5-1 to TRBJ2-7; TRBD2 matches 13 bases. Trimming at V came to 0 bases and at J to 3 bases, leaving 18 bases not matched to a gene. This CDR3 region has 21 residues. CDR1 SGHRS and CDR2 YFSETQ come from the germline V gene. CDR3 loop: CASSLANFQGLAGSSGYEQYF. The DNA of the CDR3 is TGCGCCAGCAGCTTGGCCAATTTTCAGGGACTAGCGGGAAGTTCGGGCTACGAGCAGTACTTC.

The chain links TRBV12-3 or TRBV12-4 to TRBJ2-7; D unresolved. The V gene lost 4 bases and the J gene lost 2 bases, with 9 bases spanning the gap. The CDR3 contains 13 residues. The CDR3 region has the DNA TGTGCCAGCAGTTGGGCCTACGCCTACGAGCAGTACTTC. Translation gives CASSWAYAYEQYF.

The V and J genes are TRBV20-1 and TRBJ1-5; 7 bases are a match to TRBD1. Trimming removed 1 base from V and 9 bases from J; junction bases left unmatched: 9. Germline loops: CDR1 DFQATT, CDR2 SNEGSKA (reference sequence). The CDR3 is made up of 14 amino acids. CDR3 in DNA: TGCAGTGCTAGAGTCGGACAGGCCCCAGGGCCCCAGCATTTT. It yields the protein CSARVGQAPGPQHF.

A few counts support this clonotype. The V call is TRBV5-1, the J call TRBJ2-1; TRBD2 matches 8 bases. V lost 0 bases, J lost 4 bases, and 6 bases stayed unmatched. From germline, CDR1 is SGHRS and CDR2 YFSETQ. CDR3 length equals 16 residues. The CDR3 nucleotides are TGCGCCAGCAGCTTGGCCCCACTAGCGGCTTACAATGAGCAGTTCTTC. This codes for CASSLAPLAAYNEQFF.

This clonotype was seen a handful of times. This rearrangement joins TRBV7-2 to TRBJ2-1; no clear D gene. This CDR3 comprises 10 residues. Germline loops: CDR1 SGHTA, CDR2 FQGNSA. Deletions cut 11 bases from V and 9 bases from J, with 11 bases between. DNA of the CDR3: TGTGCCCAGCCGGTTCCTGAGCAGTTCTTC. Protein product: CAQPVPEQFF.

This clonotype came up a few times. This chain connects TRBV3-1 to TRBJ1-2; unclear D gene. The germline V and J ends were trimmed by 4 bases and 2 bases, with 8 bases remaining between them. The CDR3 is 13 amino acids. The germline V gene has CDR1 LGHDT and CDR2 YNNKEL (reference sequence). The CDR3 reads CASSPGMNYGYTF. CDR3 nucleotides: TGTGCCAGCAGCCCCGGGATGAACTATGGCTACACCTTC.

The chain couples TRBV2 to TRBJ2-3; 7 bases fit TRBD2. Losses at the gene ends were 9 bases for V and 2 bases for J; bases not matched to a gene: 2. Looked up from germline, CDR1 is SNHLY and CDR2 is FYNNEI. This CDR3 region has 12 residues. As DNA, the CDR3 is TGTGCCAGAGCGGGACCCACAGATACGCAGTATTTT. This encodes CARAGPTDTQYF.

This clonotype has a count of ten or more. The chain joins TRBV20-1 to TRBJ2-1, with D perhaps TRBD2 (6 bases). This CDR3 is 15 amino acids long. V lost 0 bases, J lost 7 bases, and 16 bases lay in between. The germline V gene has CDR1 DFQATT and CDR2 SNEGSKA (reference sequence). The CDR3 bases are TGCAGTGCTAGAGATCCGGCTAGCGATTTAAATGAGCAGTTCTTC. It translates to CSARDPASDLNEQFF.

The chain has TRBV20-1 and TRBJ1-5, with TRBD1 matching over 8 bases. The CDR3 totals 15 residues. Per germline, CDR1 DFQATT and CDR2 SNEGSKA (reference sequence). The V and J ends lost 5 bases and 2 bases, in that order; junction bases with no gene match: 8. The CDR3, as DNA: TGCAGTGCTCCCATCTTGGACAGGGGCAATCAGCCCCAGCATTTT. As protein: CSAPILDRGNQPQHF.

This clonotype was found many times. V and J are TRBV29-1 and TRBJ1-1; no clear D gene. Trimming removed 3 bases at V and 1 base at J, with 6 bases between. CDR1 and CDR2 from the germline V gene are SQVTM and ANQGSEA. CDR3 length: 12 residues. The CDR3 protein is CSVERGNTEAFF. The CDR3 nucleotides read TGCAGCGTTGAGCGCGGGAACACTGAAGCTTTCTTT.

The genes are TRBV7-9 and TRBJ2-1; D is unresolved. This CDR3 comprises 12 residues. Deletions cut 8 bases from V and 8 bases from J, with 13 bases between. The V gene's germline CDR1 is SEHNR and CDR2 FQNEAQ (reference sequence). The CDR3 reads CASGPRSDEQFF. The CDR3, as DNA: TGTGCCAGCGGGCCAAGGTCGGATGAGCAGTTCTTC.

This clonotype has just a few counts. The chain employs TRBV20-1 and TRBJ2-1; 9 nucleotides line up with TRBD2. The CDR3 has 15 residues. V lost 4 bases and J lost 9; bases outside the gene matches: 13. Germline V gene sequence: CDR1 DFQATT, CDR2 SNEGSKA (reference sequence). The CDR3 is CSATSGTSGWVEQFF. The DNA for the CDR3 is TGCAGTGCTACCAGCGGTACTAGCGGGTGGGTTGAGCAGTTCTTC.

This clonotype appeared a few times. The rearrangement joins TRBV9 to TRBJ1-1; no clear D gene. Germline V lookup: CDR1 SGDLS, CDR2 YYNGEE. V dropped 0 bases and J dropped 5 bases, with 11 bases sitting between them. The CDR3 contains 14 residues. CDR3 amino acids: CASSVGFGSTEAFF. The CDR3 DNA follows: TGTGCCAGCAGCGTAGGGTTCGGTTCTACTGAAGCTTTCTTT.